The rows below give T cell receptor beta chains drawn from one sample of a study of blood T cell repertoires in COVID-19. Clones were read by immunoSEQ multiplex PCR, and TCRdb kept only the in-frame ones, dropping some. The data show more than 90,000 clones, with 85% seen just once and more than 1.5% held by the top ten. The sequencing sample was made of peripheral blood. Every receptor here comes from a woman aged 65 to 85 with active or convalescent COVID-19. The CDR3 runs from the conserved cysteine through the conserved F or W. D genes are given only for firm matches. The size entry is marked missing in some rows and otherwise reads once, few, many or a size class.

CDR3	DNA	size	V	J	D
CASSPDGGRTEAFF	TGTGCCAGCAGCCCCGATGGAGGGCGGACTGAAGCTTTCTTT	NA	TRBV7-9	TRBJ1-1	NA
CASSEIDNPDEQYF	TGCGCCAGCAGTGAAATCGACAACCCGGACGAGCAGTACTTC	NA	TRBV10-2	TRBJ2-7	NA
CASGLWGADTQYF	TGTGCTAGTGGTTTGTGGGGGGCAGATACGCAGTATTTT	NA	TRBV12-5	TRBJ2-3	NA
CASKPRGSNYGYTF	TGTGCCAGCAAGCCCAGGGGGAGTAACTATGGCTACACCTTC	NA	TRBV7-2	TRBJ1-2	TRBD1
CASSPGSVVYEQYF	TGTGCCAGCTCACCAGGCAGCGTCGTTTACGAGCAGTACTTC	few	TRBV18	TRBJ2-7	NA
CAMTSGRADTQYF	TGTGCCATGACTAGCGGGAGGGCAGATACGCAGTATTTT	NA	TRBV10-3	TRBJ2-3	TRBD2
CASSLGTGDTDTQYF	TGTGCCAGCAGCCTGGGGACAGGGGACACAGATACGCAGTATTTT	once	TRBV9	TRBJ2-3	TRBD1
CASSSATSGGADTQYF	TGTGCCAGCAGTTCGGCTACTAGCGGGGGGGCAGATACGCAGTATTTT	NA	TRBV28	TRBJ2-3	TRBD2
CSVDGGEEEEQFF	TGCAGCGTTGACGGTGGCGAAGAGGAGGAGCAGTTCTTC	NA	TRBV29-1	TRBJ2-1	NA
CASSLESGAQPQHF	TGTGCCAGCAGTTTAGAGTCAGGGGCCCAGCCCCAGCATTTT	NA	TRBV27	TRBJ1-5	NA
CASSESGGGEGTQYF	TGTGCCAGCAGTGAATCGGGAGGGGGCGAAGGGACCCAGTACTTC	once	TRBV2	TRBJ2-5	NA
CASSLYRVYGYTF	TGTGCCAGCAGCTTATACAGGGTGTATGGCTACACCTTC	NA	TRBV5-4	TRBJ1-2	NA
CASSYREEDTQYF	TGTGCCAGCAGTTACAGGGAGGAAGATACGCAGTATTTT	NA	TRBV6-2/TRBV6-3	TRBJ2-3	NA
CASRTGISTEAFF	TGTGCCAGCAGGACAGGGATTAGCACTGAAGCTTTCTTT	NA	TRBV5-6	TRBJ1-1	TRBD1
CASTYFDGENTEAFF	TGTGCCAGCACCTATTTCGACGGGGAGAACACTGAAGCTTTCTTT	NA	TRBV6-5	TRBJ1-1	NA
CAWSVLLNTEAFF	TGTGCCTGGAGTGTACTGTTGAACACTGAAGCTTTCTTT	NA	TRBV30	TRBJ1-1	NA
CASYDLRGSLSLNSNQPQHF	TGCGCCAGCTACGACCTCAGGGGGTCCCTCTCACTTAATAGCAATCAGCCCCAGCATTTT	NA	TRBV23-1	TRBJ1-5	TRBD1
CASSSQDRGKAFF	TGTGCCAGCAGTTCCCAGGACAGGGGTAAAGCTTTCTTT	NA	TRBV6-5	TRBJ1-1	TRBD1
CASSYSTGVGNQPQHF	TGTGCCAGCAGTTACTCGACAGGGGTTGGCAATCAGCCCCAGCATTTT	few	TRBV6-5	TRBJ1-5	TRBD1
CASRHQGGSEKLFF	TGTGCCAGCAGGCACCAGGGAGGAAGTGAAAAACTGTTTTTT	NA	TRBV25-1	TRBJ1-4	NA
CASNRQGGSGNEQFF	TGTGCCAGCAATCGACAGGGAGGATCGGGCAATGAGCAGTTCTTC	NA	TRBV28	TRBJ2-1	NA
CASSLAQGQAVSNTEAFF	TGTGCCAGCAGCTTAGCGCAGGGACAGGCGGTGTCGAACACTGAAGCTTTCTTT	NA	TRBV7-9	TRBJ1-1	TRBD1
CASSLSGGSYGYTF	TGTGCCAGCAGTTTATCGGGGGGTAGCTATGGCTACACCTTC	NA	TRBV28	TRBJ1-2	NA
CASSPENRGRTEAFF	TGTGCCAGCAGTCCGGAAAACAGGGGGCGCACTGAAGCTTTCTTT	NA	TRBV28	TRBJ1-1	TRBD1
CASSVEDEGGELFF	TGTGCCAGCAGCGTAGAAGATGAGGGCGGGGAGCTGTTTTTT	few	TRBV9	TRBJ2-2	NA
CASSSRSQNEQYF	TGTGCCAGCTCCTCGCGGAGCCAGAACGAGCAGTACTTC	NA	TRBV18	TRBJ2-7	NA
CASSPSTPTRDTHSGANVLTF	TGTGCCAGCAGCCCCAGTACCCCCACCCGGGACACACACTCTGGGGCCAACGTCCTGACTTTC	once	TRBV9	TRBJ2-6	NA
CASSPSGSSYEQYF	TGTGCCAGCAGCCCCTCGGGGAGCTCCTACGAGCAGTACTTC	NA	TRBV5-4	TRBJ2-7	NA
CASSSRTSAYEQYF	TGTGCCAGCAGCTCCCGGACTAGCGCCTACGAGCAGTACTTC	NA	TRBV11-2	TRBJ2-7	TRBD2
CASSLLSGSSTDTQYF	TGTGCCAGCAGCTTATTGAGCGGGAGTAGCACAGATACGCAGTATTTT	NA	TRBV11-3	TRBJ2-3	TRBD2
CASSWSRVGETQYF	TGTGCCAGCAGTTGGAGCAGGGTGGGGGAGACCCAGTACTTC	NA	TRBV27	TRBJ2-5	NA
CASSERDRRNTGELFF	TGTGCCAGTAGCGAGCGGGACAGGCGAAACACCGGGGAGCTGTTTTTT	NA	TRBV19	TRBJ2-2	NA
CASTGQGRGTEAFF	TGTGCCAGCACGGGACAGGGTAGAGGCACTGAAGCTTTCTTT	NA	TRBV2	TRBJ1-1	TRBD1
CASSFGGNQPQHF	TGTGCCAGCAGCTTCGGAGGGAATCAGCCCCAGCATTTT	NA	TRBV11-2	TRBJ1-5	NA
CASSQAGLGGNEQFF	TGCGCCAGCAGCCAAGCGGGACTAGGGGGCAATGAGCAGTTCTTC	once	TRBV4-3	TRBJ2-1	TRBD2
CASSLSGGAHNEQFF	TGTGCCAGCAGCCTTAGCGGGGGGGCCCACAATGAGCAGTTCTTC	NA	TRBV7-2	TRBJ2-1	TRBD2
CASSDRTRKQFF	TGTGCCAGCAGCGACCGGACTAGAAAGCAGTTCTTC	NA	TRBV7-2	TRBJ2-1	TRBD2
CATSDAGRRGQYF	TGTGCCACCAGTGATGCCGGGAGGAGGGGGCAGTACTTC	NA	TRBV24-1	TRBJ2-4	NA
CASRPGNLDYGYTF	TGCGCCAGCAGACCGGGAAACTTAGACTATGGCTACACCTTC	few	TRBV5-1	TRBJ1-2	NA
CASRSEGYGYTF	TGTGCCAGCAGGAGCGAGGGCTATGGCTACACCTTC	NA	TRBV12-3/TRBV12-4	TRBJ1-2	NA
CASSQGWGDTDTQYF	TGCGCCAGCAGCCAAGGTTGGGGGGACACAGATACGCAGTATTTT	few	TRBV4-3	TRBJ2-3	NA
CASSPSGGFTDTQYF	TGTGCCAGCAGCCCCAGCGGGGGATTCACAGATACGCAGTATTTT	NA	TRBV6-2/TRBV6-3	TRBJ2-3	TRBD2
CASGQGLNTEAFF	TGTGCCAGCGGACAGGGTCTGAACACTGAAGCTTTCTTT	NA	TRBV2	TRBJ1-1	TRBD1
CASSIEIASGGKTQYF	TGTGCCAGTAGTATAGAGATAGCTAGCGGGGGTAAGACCCAGTACTTC	NA	TRBV19	TRBJ2-5	TRBD2
CASSLGLSGRDGELFF	TGTGCCAGCAGCCTGGGCCTCAGCGGGAGGGACGGGGAGCTGTTTTTT	NA	TRBV5-8	TRBJ2-2	TRBD2
CASSQGRPRGLRYNEQFF	TGTGCCAGCAGCCAAGGGAGACCTAGGGGGCTTCGTTACAATGAGCAGTTCTTC	NA	TRBV3-1/TRBV3-2	TRBJ2-1	TRBD1
CASSPGATGDAFF	TGTGCCAGTAGTCCGGGGGCCACAGGGGATGCTTTCTTT	NA	TRBV19	TRBJ1-1	TRBD1
CASSQALVRDTQYF	TGTGCCAGCAGCCAAGCACTAGTTAGGGATACGCAGTATTTT	NA	TRBV14	TRBJ2-3	NA
CASSEPRGRGNTEAFF	TGTGCCAGCAGTGAACCCAGGGGAAGGGGGAACACTGAAGCTTTCTTT	NA	TRBV6-1	TRBJ1-1	NA
CAWSPGTGSGAFF	TGTGCCTGGAGCCCCGGGACAGGGTCGGGGGCTTTCTTT	NA	TRBV30	TRBJ1-1	TRBD1
CASSYGQGQGNEKLFF	TGTGCCAGCAGTTACGGCCAGGGACAGGGAAATGAAAAACTGTTTTTT	NA	TRBV6-5	TRBJ1-4	TRBD1
CASSRDGGRVRDEQYF	TGTGCCAGCAGCCGAGACGGGGGGAGGGTCAGAGACGAGCAGTACTTC	once	TRBV5-6	TRBJ2-7	TRBD2
CASSSLAGGYGYTF	TGTGCCAGCAGTTCCTTGGCAGGGGGCTATGGCTACACCTTC	NA	TRBV28	TRBJ1-2	TRBD1
CASSYLRTGGGRQPQHF	TGTGCCAGCAGTTACCTACGGACAGGGGGCGGTCGTCAGCCCCAGCATTTT	few	TRBV6-2/TRBV6-3	TRBJ1-5	TRBD1
CASSLGTSGRAHEQYF	TGTGCCAGCAGCTTAGGGACTAGCGGGAGGGCTCACGAGCAGTACTTC	NA	TRBV11-2	TRBJ2-7	TRBD2
CASRSPGDDTDTQYF	TGTGCCAGTAGGTCTCCGGGGGATGACACAGATACGCAGTATTTT	NA	TRBV19	TRBJ2-3	NA
CASSSPGLTRETQYF	TGTGCCAGCAGTAGCCCGGGACTAACCCGAGAGACCCAGTACTTC	NA	TRBV28	TRBJ2-5	TRBD2
CASSGTDHVPQHF	TGTGCCAGTTCCGGGACAGATCATGTGCCCCAGCATTTT	once	TRBV19	TRBJ1-5	TRBD1